This entry is about one TCR beta chain. What it binds is unknown. The germline V and J ends were trimmed by 5 bases and 6 bases, with 12 bases remaining between them. In germline, CDR1 is SEHNR, CDR2 FQNEAQ (reference sequence). This CDR3 spans 13 amino acids. The data derive from a study of OX40 agonist ivuxolimab in advanced cancers. Background on the study: Previous treatment with anti-PD-1, anti-PD-L1 or anti-CTLA-4 therapy was allowed; 40% had received some. The study, taken as a whole, reports: Partial responders at 0.1-3.0 mg/kg had among the lowest clonal expansion. Clonal expansion from baseline to week 6 occurred in both CD4+ and CD8+ T cells.

This table comes from immunoSEQ multiplex PCR, and its TCRdb copy is limited to in-frame clones, with some not included. The table lists about 49,000 clones, approximately 81% of them singletons. The V gene is TRBV7-9, the J gene TRBJ2-3; either TRBD1 or TRBD2 may fit D (5 bases each). The source is an adult with an advanced solid tumor such as melanoma, head and neck, liver or kidney cancer. This specimen was CD4+ or CD8+ T cells sorted from blood, taken in a trial of the OX40 agonist ivuxolimab. The CDR3 spells CASSRPGTDTQYF. CDR3 nucleotides: TGTGCCAGCAGCCGCCCAGGGACGGATACGCAGTATTTT.